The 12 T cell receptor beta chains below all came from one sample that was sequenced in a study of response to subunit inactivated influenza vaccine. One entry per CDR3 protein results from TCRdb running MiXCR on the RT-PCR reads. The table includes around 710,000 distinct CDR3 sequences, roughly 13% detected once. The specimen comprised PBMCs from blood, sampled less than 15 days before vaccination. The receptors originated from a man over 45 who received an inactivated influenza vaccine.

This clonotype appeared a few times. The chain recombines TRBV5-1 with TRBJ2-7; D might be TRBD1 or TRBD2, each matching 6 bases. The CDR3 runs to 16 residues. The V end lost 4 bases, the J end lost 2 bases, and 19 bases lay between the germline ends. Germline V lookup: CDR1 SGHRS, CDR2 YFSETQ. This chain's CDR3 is CASSPGLAEGAYEQYF. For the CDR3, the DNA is TGCGCCAGCAGCCCCGGACTCGCGGAGGGGGCCTACGAGCAGTACTTC.

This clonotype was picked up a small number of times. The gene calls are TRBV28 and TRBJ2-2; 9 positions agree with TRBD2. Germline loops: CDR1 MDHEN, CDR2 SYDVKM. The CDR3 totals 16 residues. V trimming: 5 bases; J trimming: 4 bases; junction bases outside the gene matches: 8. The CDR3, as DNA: TGTGCCAGCAGTGGACCGGGACTAGCAAGCACCGGGGAGCTGTTTTTT. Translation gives CASSGPGLASTGELFF.

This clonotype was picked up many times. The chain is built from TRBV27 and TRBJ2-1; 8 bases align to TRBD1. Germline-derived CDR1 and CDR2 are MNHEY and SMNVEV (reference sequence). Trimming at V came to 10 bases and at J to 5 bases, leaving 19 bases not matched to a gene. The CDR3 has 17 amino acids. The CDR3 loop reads CATSQGGSLYGHNEQFF. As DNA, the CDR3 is TGTGCCACCTCACAGGGGGGTAGCCTTTACGGCCACAATGAGCAGTTCTTC.

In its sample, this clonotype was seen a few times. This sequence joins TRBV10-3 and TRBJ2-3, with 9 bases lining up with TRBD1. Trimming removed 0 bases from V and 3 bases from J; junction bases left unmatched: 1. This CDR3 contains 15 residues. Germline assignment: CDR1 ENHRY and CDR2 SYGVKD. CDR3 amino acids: CAISESGQGTDTQYF. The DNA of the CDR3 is TGTGCCATCAGTGAGTCGGGACAGGGAACAGATACGCAGTATTTT.

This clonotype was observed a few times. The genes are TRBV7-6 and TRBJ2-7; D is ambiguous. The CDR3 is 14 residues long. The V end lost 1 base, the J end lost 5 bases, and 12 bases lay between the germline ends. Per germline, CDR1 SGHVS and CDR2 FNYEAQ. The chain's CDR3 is CASSLGRAGDEQYF. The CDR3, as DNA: TGTGCCAGCAGCTTAGGACGAGCTGGGGACGAGCAGTACTTC.

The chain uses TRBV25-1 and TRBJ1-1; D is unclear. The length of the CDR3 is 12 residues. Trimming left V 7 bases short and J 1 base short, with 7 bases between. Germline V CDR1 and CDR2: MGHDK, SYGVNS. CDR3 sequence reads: CASTAGNTEAFF. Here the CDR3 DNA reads TGTGCCAGCACGGCGGGGAACACTGAAGCTTTCTTT.

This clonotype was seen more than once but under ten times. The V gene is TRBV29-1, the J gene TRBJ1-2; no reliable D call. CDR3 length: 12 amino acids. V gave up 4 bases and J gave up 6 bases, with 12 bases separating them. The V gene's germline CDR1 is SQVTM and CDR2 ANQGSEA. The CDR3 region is CSVGNKGNGYTF. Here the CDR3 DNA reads TGCAGCGTTGGAAACAAGGGAAATGGCTACACCTTC.

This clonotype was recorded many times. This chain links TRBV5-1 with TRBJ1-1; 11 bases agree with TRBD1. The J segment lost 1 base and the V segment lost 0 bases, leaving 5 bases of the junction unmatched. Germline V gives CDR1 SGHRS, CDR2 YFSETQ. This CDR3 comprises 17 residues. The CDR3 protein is CASSLDGQGARNTEAFF. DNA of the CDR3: TGCGCCAGCAGCTTGGATGGACAGGGGGCGAGGAACACTGAAGCTTTCTTT.

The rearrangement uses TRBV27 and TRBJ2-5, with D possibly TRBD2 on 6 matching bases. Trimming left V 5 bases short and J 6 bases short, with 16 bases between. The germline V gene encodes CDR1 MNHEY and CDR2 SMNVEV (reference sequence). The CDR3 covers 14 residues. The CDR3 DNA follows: TGTGCCAGCAGTGGGGGACTGAGGAGGAAGACCCAGTACTTC. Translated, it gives CASSGGLRRKTQYF.

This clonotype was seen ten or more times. The CDR3 sequence: CASSQGDGGPGTDTQYF. The CDR3 nucleotides are TGTGCCAGCAGCCAAGGAGACGGGGGGCCTGGCACAGATACGCAGTATTTT. V usage is TRBV4-2 and J usage is TRBJ2-3, with D possibly being TRBD2 (7 bases). CDR1 and CDR2 from the germline V gene are LGHNA and YNFKEQ. With 1 base removed from V and 1 base from J, the gap between germline ends came to 15 bases. This CDR3 has 17 amino acids.

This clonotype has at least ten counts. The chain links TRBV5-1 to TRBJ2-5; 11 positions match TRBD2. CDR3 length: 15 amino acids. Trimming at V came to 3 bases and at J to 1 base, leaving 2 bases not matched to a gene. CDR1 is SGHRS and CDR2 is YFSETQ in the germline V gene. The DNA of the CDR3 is TGCGCCAGCAGCTCAGGGACTAGCGGCCAAGAGACCCAGTACTTC. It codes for CASSSGTSGQETQYF.

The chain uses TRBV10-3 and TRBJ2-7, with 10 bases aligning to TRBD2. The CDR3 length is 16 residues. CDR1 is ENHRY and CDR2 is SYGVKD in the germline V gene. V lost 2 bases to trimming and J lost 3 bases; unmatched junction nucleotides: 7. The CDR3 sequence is CAISEKRASGGYEQYF. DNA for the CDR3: TGTGCCATCAGTGAGAAAAGGGCTAGCGGGGGCTACGAGCAGTACTTC.